This TCR beta chain comes out of a study of human T cells and chemical hapten exposure. As for the study in general: TCR yields per sample varied, mainly owing to small pooled library volume differences.

Time point given: pre-sensitization, week 0. Treatment indicated: therapeutic diphenylcyclopropenone sensitization with weekly scalp DPC. Study results and caveats: The donor cohort had alopecia, so its immune response may not match that of healthy people.

On this clonotype: Its target is unknown.

How the authors handled the data: There were a median of around 96,000 TCRs per sample, with a range from about 23,224 to 750,000. Using its own MiXCR run on the RACE reads, TCRdb lists one record per CDR3 protein. It is TCRdb's table, rather than the study itself, that gives the V and J calls and clone size. The sample carries about 77,000 distinct CDR3 sequences, 13% to 15% recorded once. The CDR3 has 16 residues. Germline V gives CDR1 DFQATT, CDR2 SNEGSKA (reference sequence). The ends were cut back, 1 base at V and 4 bases at J, with 19 bases in the middle. The genes are TRBV20-1 and TRBJ2-5; D is undetermined. The receptor was isolated from a woman in her fifties or sixties with alopecia areata. Some clones in this sample may be carry-over from other donors' samples. Here the sequenced sample was whole blood, taken in connection with sensitization to the hapten diphenylcyclopropenone (DPC). CDR3 coding DNA: TGCAGTGCTAGAGCCGTCCGTTCTGGCCGCCCAGAGACCCAGTACTTC. Residues: CSARAVRSGRPETQYF.